The rows below give T cell receptor beta chains drawn from one sample of a study of blood T cell repertoires in COVID-19. The protocol was immunoSEQ multiplex PCR, while the TCRdb copy is restricted to in-frame clones and leaves out a portion. This sample has over 140,000 clones, with over 60% found just once. Specimen: peripheral blood. The receptor set was obtained from a woman older than 75 with active or convalescent COVID-19. The CDR3 runs from the conserved cysteine through the conserved F or W. The D gene is left open where the match is weak. The size entry is marked missing in some rows and otherwise reads once, few, many or a size class.

>TRBV2|TRBJ2-3|NA|NA
TGTGCCAGCAGTGAGGCGGGTCCCGGCACAGATACGCAGTATTTT
CASSEAGPGTDTQYF
>TRBV29-1|TRBJ2-7|NA|NA
TGCAGCGTTGAAAAGGATCGCGGCTACGAGCAGTACTTC
CSVEKDRGYEQYF
>TRBV20-1|TRBJ1-2|TRBD1|once
TGCAGTGCTAGTGGGGACAGGCCCTATGGCTACACCTTC
CSASGDRPYGYTF
>TRBV2|TRBJ1-2|TRBD1|NA
TGTGCCAGCAGTGGTCGCGGACAGGCATCCTATGGCTACACCTTC
CASSGRGQASYGYTF
>TRBV7-3|TRBJ1-6|NA|NA
TGTGCCAGCAGCTTCCAGGGGTCCTATAATTCACCCCTCCACTTT
CASSFQGSYNSPLHF
>TRBV19|TRBJ2-5|TRBD2|NA
TGTGCCAGTAGTATAACTAGCGGGGCCCAAGAGACCCAGTACTTC
CASSITSGAQETQYF
>TRBV5-6|TRBJ2-3|TRBD2|NA
TGTGCCAGCAGCTTCCCCCTGGCGGGAGAGCAGTATTTT
CASSFPLAGEQYF
>TRBV3-1/TRBV3-2|TRBJ2-2|NA|NA
TGTGCCAGCAGCCAGGTCAGGGATTCCACCGGGGAGCTGTTTTTT
CASSQVRDSTGELFF
>TRBV9|TRBJ2-3|NA|few
TGTGCCAGCAGCGTATTGGAGGGCGAGGATACGCAGTATTTT
CASSVLEGEDTQYF
>TRBV5-1|TRBJ2-2|NA|NA
TGCGCCAGCAGCGTAGGACAGTACACCGGGGAGCTGTTTTTT
CASSVGQYTGELFF
>TRBV7-9|TRBJ2-5|NA|NA
TGTGCCAGCAGCTTAGCTTCCAACCAAGAGACCCAGTACTTC
CASSLASNQETQYF
>TRBV6-5|TRBJ1-5|NA|NA
TGTGCCAGCAGGTCAATTAGCAATCAGCCCCAGCATTTT
CASRSISNQPQHF
>TRBV5-6|TRBJ2-1|NA|NA
TGTGCCAGCAGACGATATACCGGGACAACCACCTACAATGAGCAGTTCTTC
CASRRYTGTTTYNEQFF
>TRBV4-3|TRBJ2-2|TRBD2|few
TGCGCCAGCAGCCAAGATGGCGGGGGACTCAACACCGGGGAGCTGTTTTTT
CASSQDGGGLNTGELFF
>TRBV6-6|TRBJ2-3|TRBD2|NA
TGTGCCAGCAGGACTAGCGGGGGGGGTGGCACAGATACGCAGTATTTT
CASRTSGGGGTDTQYF
>TRBV5-1|TRBJ1-4|TRBD1|NA
TGCGCCAGCAGCGGCGGACAGGGAGGATTAGAAAAACTGTTTTTT
CASSGGQGGLEKLFF
>TRBV28|TRBJ1-4|NA|NA
TGTGCCAGCAGTTTGCTGACAGGTTTGCCTGAAAAACTGTTTTTT
CASSLLTGLPEKLFF
>TRBV27|TRBJ1-2|NA|NA
TGTGCCAGCAGTTACAGGGTTAACTTTGGCTACACCTTC
CASSYRVNFGYTF
>TRBV6-5|TRBJ2-2|TRBD1|NA
TGTGCCAGCAAGGACAGGGTAGACACCGGGGAGCTGTTTTTT
CASKDRVDTGELFF
>TRBV6-6|TRBJ1-1|TRBD1|once
TGTGCCAGCTCCTCACAGGGGAACTCGAACACTGAAGCTTTCTTT
CASSSQGNSNTEAFF
>TRBV7-2|TRBJ1-2|TRBD1|NA
TGTGCCAGCAGCTTAACAGGGGTCTTTGGCTACACCTTC
CASSLTGVFGYTF
>TRBV11-3|TRBJ2-7|NA|few
TGTGCCAGCAGCCCCAGGTTTTCGCCGACCTACGAGCAGTACTTC
CASSPRFSPTYEQYF